This entry concerns a single T cell receptor beta chain. The sample is drawn from a study of CD8 T cells in Susac syndrome. Reverse transcription of about 0.5 to 1 ug RNA used random hexamers. TCRdb reprocessed the immunoSEQ multiplex PCR reads with MiXCR, giving one entry per CDR3 protein. The sample records tens of thousands of distinct CDR3 sequences, 90% to 95% being singletons. The germline V gene encodes CDR1 MNHEY and CDR2 SVGEGT. With 5 bases clipped from V and 10 bases from J, the junction kept 11 bases outside the gene matches. This CDR3 contains 15 residues. This chain connects TRBV6-2 or TRBV6-3 to TRBJ2-1, with 10 bases that match TRBD1. The receptor's source is a human donor in good health. The sequenced sample consisted of CD8+ T cells from PBMCs. In DNA, the CDR3 is TGTGCCAGCAGTGACTGGACAGGGGGGCTTGGGGAGCAGTTCTTC. It specifies CASSDWTGGLGEQFF.